The T cell receptor beta chain under discussion was sequenced for a study of shared clonotypes between healthy human individuals. In regard to this clone: No antigen is known for it.

Trimming left V 5 bases short and J 7 bases short, with 21 bases between. CDR3 length: 16 amino acids. From germline, CDR1 is SGHRS and CDR2 YFSETQ. Study findings and constraints: It was the non-shared clonotypes that had lower generation probabilities than clonotypes shared by all four donors.

In the authors' workflow: Junction-only immunoSEQ data arrived without quality scores, meaning filtering differed. Only in-frame clones appear in the TCRdb table, and some are missing; sequencing was by immunoSEQ multiplex PCR. The V and J calls and clone size come from that table; D and trimming were worked out from the DNA. Here the sample spans 650,000 to 750,000 clones, about two thirds being singletons. The chain carries TRBV5-1 and TRBJ1-4, with a possible D match to TRBD1 (5 bases). The clonotype was recovered from a woman younger than 45 in good health. The sequenced sample consisted of memory CD4+ T cells sorted from blood. Sample subset: CD45RA-negative fraction. CDR3 loop: CASRTGTSSPFEKLFF. The CDR3 DNA follows: TGCGCCAGCAGAACCGGGACTTCGTCTCCTTTTGAAAAACTGTTTTTT.